One sample yielded the 32 T cell receptor beta chains listed below, sequenced in a study of cytomegalovirus exposure and HLA in healthy donors. TCRdb keeps only in-frame clones here, not all; method: immunoSEQ multiplex PCR. Of roughly 300,000 clones listed, approximately 90% are singletons. Sequenced material: PBMCs. The receptors originated from a woman younger than 45 in good health and CMV-seropositive.

J is TRBJ2-7 and V is TRBV28; D is unclear. The CDR3 runs 12 residues. The germline V gene has CDR1 MDHEN and CDR2 SYDVKM. V was clipped by 7 bases and J by 1 base, with 8 bases between them. CDR3 amino acids: CASTRVSYEQYF. The CDR3 coding sequence is TGTGCCAGCACTAGGGTTTCCTACGAGCAGTACTTC.

The V gene is TRBV5-1, the J gene TRBJ1-1; no definite D call. The CDR3 loop spans 16 amino acids. The V and J ends lost 0 bases and 1 base respectively, with 13 bases between them. CDR1 is SGHRS and CDR2 is YFSETQ in the germline V gene. The CDR3 DNA is TGCGCCAGCAGCTTGGAAGATTTAACGGGGAACACTGAAGCTTTCTTT. Translated, it gives CASSLEDLTGNTEAFF. Based on the CDR3 plus reference TRBV5-1 and TRBJ1-1, the full variable domain is KAGVTQTPRYLIKTRGQQVTLSCSPISGHRSVSWYQQTPGQGLQFLFEYFSETQRNKGNFPGRFSGRQFSNSRSEMNVSTLELGDSALYLCASSLEDLTGNTEAFFGQGTRLTVV.

The J gene is TRBJ1-2, the V gene TRBV6-1; maybe TRBD1 (5 bases). This CDR3 has 14 residues. Germline CDR1 and CDR2: MNHNS and SASEGT. Trimming took off 6 bases at V and 4 bases at J, with 15 bases between the two ends. Written as DNA, the CDR3 is TGTGCCAGCAGGGCCGGGACGGCGAGCTATGGCTACACCTTC. Encoded protein: CASRAGTASYGYTF.

CDR3: CASSLERGHEQYF. The CDR3 coding sequence is TGCGCCAGCAGCTTGGAGAGGGGCCACGAGCAGTACTTC. This chain links TRBV5-1 with TRBJ2-7, with D possibly called TRBD1 or TRBD2 (5 bases each). CDR3 length: 13 residues. V was pared by 0 bases and J by 5 bases, with 9 bases between. The germline V gene has CDR1 SGHRS and CDR2 YFSETQ.

The rearrangement links TRBV13 to TRBJ2-3; TRBD2 is a possible D gene (6 bases). CDR1 and CDR2 (germline): PRHDT, FYEKMQ (reference sequence). The CDR3 has 15 residues. Trimming cost V 4 bases and J 6 bases, with 17 bases left between them. The CDR3 region has the DNA TGTGCCAGCAGCTCGGCGACTAGTTTGGTGGATACGCAGTATTTT. This translates into CASSSATSLVDTQYF.

Points on this clone: Other DNA sequences in this specimen translate into the identical CDR3. The chain joins TRBV6-5 to TRBJ1-1; 8 nucleotides align to TRBD1. This CDR3 has 14 amino acids. In germline, CDR1 is MNHEY, CDR2 SVGAGI. V shed 0 bases, J shed 4 bases, and the junction held 1 base outside the gene matches. The CDR3 here is CASSYSTGGTEAFF. The CDR3 region has the DNA TGTGCCAGCAGTTACTCCACAGGGGGCACTGAAGCTTTCTTT.

V gene TRBV6-5 combines with J gene TRBJ1-5; perhaps TRBD1 as D (5 bases). This CDR3 has 16 amino acids. V was trimmed by 0 bases and J by 2 bases, leaving 11 bases between them. Germline V gives CDR1 MNHEY, CDR2 SVGAGI. CDR3 residues: CASSYSGPQGNQPQHF. The CDR3 DNA is TGTGCCAGCAGTTACTCGGGGCCCCAAGGCAATCAGCCCCAGCATTTT.

The chain uses TRBV14 and TRBJ2-7; maybe TRBD1 (6 bases). The CDR3 consists of 13 residues. The V gene lost 3 bases and the J gene lost 2 bases, with 8 bases spanning the gap. Germline-derived CDR1 and CDR2 are SGHDN and FVKESK. CDR3 protein: CASSQGQAYEQYF. CDR3 coding DNA: TGTGCCAGCAGCCAGGGACAAGCCTACGAGCAGTACTTC. The whole variable domain, remainder taken from reference TRBV14 and TRBJ2-7, is EAGVTQFPSHSVIEKGQTVTLRCDPISGHDNLYWYRRVMGKEIKFLLHFVKESKQDESGMPNNRFLAERTGGTYSTLKVQPAELEDSGVYFCASSQGQAYEQYFGPGTRLTVT.

The chain uses TRBV6-5 and TRBJ2-7, with a possible D match to TRBD2 (5 bases). This CDR3 is built from 14 residues. The V end lost 6 bases, the J end lost 2 bases, and 14 bases lay between the germline ends. Germline V CDR1 and CDR2: MNHEY, SVGAGI. For the CDR3, the DNA is TGTGCCAGCAGGGAGAGGACTCACCCCTACGAGCAGTACTTC. Amino acids: CASRERTHPYEQYF.

The chain employs TRBV30 and TRBJ2-3; D perhaps matches TRBD2 (5 bases). Trimming stripped 2 bases from V and 3 bases from J, with 9 bases between. CDR1 and CDR2 (germline): GTSNPN, SVGIG (reference sequence). The CDR3 has 13 residues. The CDR3 spells CAWSSGRTDTQYF. The CDR3 coding sequence is TGTGCCTGGAGTAGCGGCCGTACAGATACGCAGTATTTT.

The DNA for the CDR3 is TGTGCCAGCAGCGTAGGCCAGGGAGGCAATCAGCCCCAGCATTTT. Encoded protein: CASSVGQGGNQPQHF. The chain carries TRBV9 and TRBJ1-5, with D maybe TRBD1 (5 bases). V lost 0 bases and J lost 2, with 9 bases in between. The CDR3 runs 15 residues. Germline CDR1 reads SGDLS; CDR2 reads YYNGEE.

The chain combines TRBV29-1 with TRBJ2-5; TRBD2 matches 10 bases. CDR1 is SQVTM and CDR2 is ANQGSEA in the germline V gene. Trimming removed 3 bases from V and 4 bases from J; junction bases left unmatched: 8. This CDR3 is 15 amino acids long. The CDR3 here is CSVELLAGKRETQYF. CDR3 DNA: TGCAGCGTTGAGCTACTAGCGGGGAAAAGAGAGACCCAGTACTTC.

This chain links TRBV6-6 with TRBJ2-7; D remains ambiguous. Germline CDR1 is MNHNY and CDR2 is SVGAGI (reference sequence). The V end was cut by 7 bases, the J end by 2 bases, with 9 bases between. The CDR3 has 12 amino acids. Written as DNA, the CDR3 is TGTGCCAGCACCTCCGCCGCCTACGAGCAGTACTTC. This codes for CASTSAAYEQYF.

The chain joins TRBV28 to TRBJ2-7; 16 bases match TRBD2. V lost 3 bases to trimming and J lost 4 bases; unmatched junction nucleotides: 15. This CDR3 region has 20 residues. The germline gives CDR1 MDHEN, CDR2 SYDVKM. The CDR3 DNA reads TGTGCCAGCAGTTTTTTACAGGGGGGGACTAGCGGGAGGGTTCGGTACGAGCAGTACTTC. It encodes CASSFLQGGTSGRVRYEQYF.

The chain recombines TRBV5-6 with TRBJ1-4, with D possibly TRBD1 on 6 matching bases. The CDR3 is 16 residues long. Germline V lookup: CDR1 SGHDT, CDR2 YYEEEE. V dropped 3 bases and J dropped 7 bases, with 19 bases sitting between them. This chain's CDR3 is CASSSLLTGGTEKLFF. CDR3 DNA: TGTGCCAGCAGCTCTCTACTGACAGGAGGAACTGAAAAACTGTTTTTT.

J is TRBJ1-3 and V is TRBV4-3; D call uncertain. The CDR3 loop spans 15 amino acids. CDR1 is LGHNA and CDR2 is YSLEER in the germline V gene. V lost 0 bases and J 0 bases, leaving 6 bases between the germline ends. CDR3 sequence: CASSQDSYSGNTIYF. CDR3 nucleotides: TGCGCCAGCAGCCAAGACAGCTACTCTGGAAACACCATATATTTT.

The chain has TRBV6-5 and TRBJ2-2, with 8 bases that match TRBD1. CDR1 is MNHEY and CDR2 is SVGAGI in the germline V gene. CDR3 length equals 15 residues. J gave up 6 bases and V 6 bases, and 9 bases lay outside the gene matches. The CDR3 region is CASSLTPGGPGELFF. The DNA of the CDR3 is TGTGCCAGCAGCTTGACTCCAGGGGGCCCCGGGGAGCTGTTTTTT.

The rearrangement links TRBV7-2 to TRBJ1-1; possible D gene TRBD1, 6 bases. V lost 2 bases, J lost 0 bases, and 7 bases lay in between. The CDR3 is 14 residues long. Germline CDR1 reads SGHTA; CDR2 reads FQGNSA. The CDR3 loop reads CASSLSGVNTEAFF. CDR3 nucleotide sequence: TGTGCCAGCAGCTTATCAGGGGTGAACACTGAAGCTTTCTTT.

The table lists this clone with a count of one. V and J are TRBV7-9 and TRBJ1-4, with D tentatively TRBD1 (5 bases). The V and J ends lost 5 bases and 0 bases respectively, with 16 bases between them. Germline CDR1 is SEHNR and CDR2 is FQNEAQ (reference sequence). CDR3 length: 17 residues. DNA of the CDR3: TGTGCCAGCAGCACCGGGACGGCCTTTGCAACTAATGAAAAACTGTTTTTT. It encodes CASSTGTAFATNEKLFF.

V gene TRBV5-8 combines with J gene TRBJ2-5; no clear D gene. Germline V CDR1 and CDR2: SGHTS, YDEGEE. V was pared by 0 bases and J by 5 bases, with 14 bases between. The CDR3 runs 15 residues. CDR3 nucleotides: TGTGCCAGCAGCTTGGAAGGCAGTCAAAGGGAGACCCAGTACTTC. Its protein is CASSLEGSQRETQYF.

The chain recombines TRBV5-4 with TRBJ2-2, with D possibly TRBD1 on 5 matching bases. The CDR3 is made up of 15 amino acids. V gave up 2 bases and J gave up 5 bases, with 13 bases separating them. Germline-derived CDR1 and CDR2 are SGHNT and YYREEE (reference sequence). The chain's CDR3 is CASSLPNGATGELFF. The CDR3 coding sequence is TGTGCCAGCAGCTTACCTAATGGGGCAACCGGGGAGCTGTTTTTT. Using reference TRBV5-4 and TRBJ2-2 for the parts outside the CDR3, the full variable domain is ETGVTQSPTHLIKTRGQQVTLRCSSQSGHNTVSWYQQALGQGPQFIFQYYREEENGRGNFPPRFSGLQFPNYSSELNVNALELDDSALYLCASSLPNGATGELFFGEGSRLTVL.

This clone was detected only a few times. The chain employs TRBV11-1 and TRBJ2-7, with D maybe TRBD2 (5 bases). V was clipped by 6 bases and J by 0 bases, with 12 bases between them. CDR1 and CDR2 (germline): SGHAT, FQDESV (reference sequence). The CDR3 extends over 14 amino acids. CDR3 DNA: TGTGCCAGCAGGCGTGGTGGGAGCTCCTACGAGCAGTACTTC. Translating it yields CASRRGGSSYEQYF.

This clone occurred a few times. The CDR3 region is CAWSTGQGSYEQYF. CDR3 DNA sequence: TGTGCCTGGAGTACCGGACAGGGATCCTACGAGCAGTACTTC. This chain connects TRBV30 to TRBJ2-7, with 8 bases identical to TRBD1. Germline trimming cut 2 bases from V and 1 base from J; bases unmatched to any gene: 4. There are 14 residues in the CDR3. CDR1 and CDR2 (germline): GTSNPN, SVGIG (reference sequence). Complete variable domain (other parts from reference TRBV30 and TRBJ2-7): SQTIHQWPATLVQPVGSPLSLECTVEGTSNPNLYWYRQAAGRGLQLLFYSVGIGQISSEVPQNLSASRPQDRQFILSSKKLLLSDSGFYLCAWSTGQGSYEQYFGPGTRLTVT.

The chain is built from TRBV27 and TRBJ2-3; no firm D call. Trimming removed 5 bases at V and 5 bases at J, with 11 bases between. The CDR3 runs to 13 residues. Germline lookup yields CDR1 MNHEY and CDR2 SMNVEV (reference sequence). The CDR3, as DNA: TGTGCCAGCAGTCGGTCTAGGTTAGATACGCAGTATTTT. Its protein product is CASSRSRLDTQYF.

The chain joins TRBV29-1 to TRBJ2-3, with D hard to call. CDR1 is SQVTM and CDR2 is ANQGSEA in the germline V gene. This CDR3 is 12 amino acids long. V was cut by 7 bases and J by 4 bases, with 12 bases left in between. The CDR3 DNA is TGCAGCGCCACGTCGGCGGCAGATACGCAGTATTTT. It translates to CSATSAADTQYF.

The V gene is TRBV4-3, the J gene TRBJ2-7; D may be TRBD2 (6 bases). V shed 0 bases and J shed 0 bases, with 12 bases lying between them. The germline CDR1 and CDR2 sequences are LGHNA and YSLEER. The CDR3 extends over 16 amino acids. The CDR3 loop reads CASSQDLTGVSYEQYF. CDR3 sequence (DNA): TGCGCCAGCAGCCAAGATTTGACGGGAGTCTCCTACGAGCAGTACTTC.

V is TRBV7-9 and J is TRBJ1-5; no definite D call. Germline V lookup: CDR1 SEHNR, CDR2 FQNEAQ (reference sequence). This CDR3 comprises 12 residues. V dropped 7 bases and J dropped 6 bases, with 10 bases sitting between them. The CDR3 here is CASTLGTQPQHF. The CDR3 nucleotides are TGTGCCAGCACCTTGGGTACTCAGCCCCAGCATTTT.

The V call is TRBV27, the J call TRBJ1-4, with TRBD1 identical over 9 bases. The germline V gene encodes CDR1 MNHEY and CDR2 SMNVEV (reference sequence). CDR3 length: 15 amino acids. Trimming cost V 4 bases and J 5 bases; bases outside gene matches: 5. The CDR3, as DNA: TGTGCCAGCAGTTACCTCGGGACAGGGAATGAAAAACTGTTTTTT. It specifies CASSYLGTGNEKLFF.

This rearrangement joins TRBV7-3 to TRBJ2-3; 11 nucleotides align to TRBD2. The CDR3 runs 14 residues. V dropped 5 bases and J dropped 8; count of bases not matched to a gene: 6. CDR1 is SGHTA and CDR2 is FQGTGA in the germline V gene. The CDR3: CASSVAGGPTTQYF. Written as DNA, the CDR3 is TGTGCCAGCAGCGTAGCGGGGGGGCCTACTACGCAGTATTTT.

This clone was detected only once. V usage is TRBV7-3 and J usage is TRBJ2-2; D uncertain. Germline CDR1 SGHTA, CDR2 FQGTGA. V was clipped by 2 bases and J by 7 bases, with 11 bases between them. The CDR3 is 14 residues long. The CDR3 loop reads CASSLLGSDGELFF. The CDR3 nucleotides read TGTGCCAGCAGCTTATTAGGTTCTGACGGGGAGCTGTTTTTT.

The rearrangement links TRBV9 to TRBJ1-1; no clear D gene. The CDR3 runs 14 residues. Trimming shortened V by 3 bases and J by 1 base, and 10 bases separated the two germline ends. Germline CDR1 reads SGDLS; CDR2 reads YYNGEE. For the CDR3, the DNA is TGTGCCAGCAGCGGGTCTTGGTCGAACACTGAAGCTTTCTTT. Its translation: CASSGSWSNTEAFF.

This rearrangement joins TRBV28 to TRBJ2-7; 7 bases fit TRBD2. V shed 9 bases and J 2 bases; nucleotides not matched to a gene: 10. The CDR3 runs 14 residues. From germline, CDR1 is MDHEN and CDR2 SYDVKM. The DNA for the CDR3 is TGTGCCAGTACCCTAAAGCGGGATGCCTACGAGCAGTACTTC. Translated, it gives CASTLKRDAYEQYF.